These T cell receptor beta chains were read from a single sample in a study of cytomegalovirus exposure and HLA in healthy donors. Repertoires were generated with immunoSEQ multiplex PCR, while TCRdb's copy carries only in-frame clones and drops some. The sample lists 200,000 or so clones, less than 90% occurring once. Sequenced: PBMCs. Every receptor here comes from a boy under 18 in good health and CMV-seronegative. Each CDR3 is given with its conserved first and last residue. The D gene is left open where the match is weak. Part of the rows lack a size; the others show once, few, many or a class for expanded clones.

j_call v_call d_call clone_size cdr3_aa cdr3_nt
TRBJ2-7 TRBV11-2 - few CASSFSLSDPYEQYF TGTGCCAGCAGCTTTAGCCTGAGCGACCCCTACGAGCAGTACTTC
TRBJ1-2 TRBV27 - - CASSLVFSGRAGGYTF TGTGCCAGCAGTTTAGTTTTCTCAGGGCGCGCTGGTGGCTACACCTTC
TRBJ1-4 TRBV27 - - CASSLYSGRQEVF TGTGCCAGCAGTTTATACTCGGGGCGACAGGAGGTTTTT
TRBJ2-5 TRBV9 - - CASSPEGRETQYF TGTGCCAGCAGCCCAGAGGGAAGGGAGACCCAGTACTTC
TRBJ1-6 TRBV5-1 TRBD1 - CASSYETPGTDNSPLHF TGCGCCAGCAGTTACGAGACGCCCGGGACAGATAATTCACCCCTCCACTTT
TRBJ2-7 TRBV9 TRBD1 - CASSVGQNYEQYF TGTGCCAGCAGCGTGGGACAGAACTACGAGCAGTACTTC
TRBJ1-5 TRBV4-1 TRBD1 once CASSQRVWSDRGDQPQHF TGCGCCAGCAGCCAAAGAGTATGGTCGGACAGGGGTGATCAGCCCCAGCATTTT
TRBJ1-2 TRBV7-9 TRBD1 - CASSITGGVYGYTF TGTGCCAGCAGCATCACAGGGGGCGTCTATGGCTACACCTTC
TRBJ2-7 TRBV5-6 TRBD2 - CASSLGLAGVSTNYEQYF TGTGCCAGCAGCTTGGGGCTAGCGGGAGTTTCAACTAACTACGAGCAGTACTTC
TRBJ1-2 TRBV7-6 - - CASSLVYGSGYTF TGTGCCAGCAGCTTAGTGTACGGGTCTGGCTACACCTTC
TRBJ2-4 TRBV18 - - CASSQTDSKNIQYF TGTGCCAGCTCACAGACAGATTCCAAAAACATTCAGTACTTC
TRBJ1-1 TRBV6-6 - - CAISDRLNTEAFF TGTGCCATTTCGGACAGATTAAACACTGAAGCTTTCTTT
TRBJ2-1 TRBV19 TRBD2 few CASREGNEQFF TGTGCCAGTCGGGAGGGGAATGAGCAGTTCTTC
TRBJ2-2 TRBV29-1 TRBD1 - CSVQGAGELFF TGCAGCGTGCAGGGGGCCGGGGAGCTGTTTTTT
TRBJ2-7 TRBV11-2 TRBD2 - CASSLASGTYEQYF TGTGCCAGCAGCTTGGCTAGCGGCACCTACGAGCAGTACTTC
TRBJ2-3 TRBV30 TRBD2 - CAWSVLRRERDTQYF TGTGCCTGGAGTGTATTAAGGCGGGAGAGAGATACGCAGTATTTT
TRBJ2-7 TRBV5-1 - once CASSLAAAELYEQYF TGCGCCAGCAGCTTGGCGGCAGCGGAACTCTACGAGCAGTACTTC
TRBJ1-2 TRBV30 TRBD1 - CAWSLDRGNYGYTF TGTGCCTGGAGTCTGGACAGGGGGAACTATGGCTACACCTTC
TRBJ2-2 TRBV27 TRBD2 - CASTSGSYGELFF TGTGCCAGCACTAGCGGGAGTTACGGGGAGCTGTTTTTT
TRBJ2-2 TRBV4-1 - - CASSRGGVQGGLAGELFF TGCGCCAGCAGCCGAGGGGGGGTACAGGGTGGGTTAGCCGGGGAGCTGTTTTTT
TRBJ2-7 TRBV7-2 TRBD2 once CASTRAGGAYEQYF TGTGCCAGCACCCGGGCGGGGGGAGCCTACGAGCAGTACTTC
TRBJ2-7 TRBV7-9 TRBD2 - CASSLYASGSWAEQYF TGTGCCAGCAGCTTATATGCTAGCGGGAGTTGGGCCGAGCAGTACTTC
TRBJ2-3 TRBV2 TRBD1 - CATKPGGIDTQYF TGTGCCACCAAACCAGGGGGCATAGATACGCAGTATTTT
TRBJ2-3 TRBV10-2 TRBD2 - CASSEWSGGDTQYF TGCGCCAGCAGTGAGTGGTCGGGGGGAGATACGCAGTATTTT
TRBJ2-7 TRBV9 TRBD2 - CASSVGRGSSYEQYF TGTGCCAGCAGCGTAGGGCGGGGGAGCTCCTACGAGCAGTACTTC
TRBJ1-2 TRBV5-1 - - CASSLGHLENYGYTF TGCGCCAGCAGCTTGGGACACCTTGAAAACTATGGCTACACCTTC
TRBJ1-1 TRBV4-3 TRBD1 - CASSLTGVNTEAFF TGCGCCAGCAGCCTGACAGGGGTCAACACTGAAGCTTTCTTT
TRBJ2-1 TRBV29-1 - - CSVLGRGISYNEQFF TGCAGCGTCCTTGGCCGGGGTATCTCCTACAATGAGCAGTTCTTC
TRBJ2-5 TRBV5-1 TRBD2 - CASSLSGGGGLEETQYF TGCGCCAGCAGCTTGTCTGGCGGGGGGGGTCTTGAAGAGACCCAGTACTTC
TRBJ1-1 TRBV30 - - CAWKPQQDRNTEAFF TGTGCCTGGAAACCCCAACAGGACAGGAACACTGAAGCTTTCTTT
TRBJ2-7 TRBV6-1 - - CASRETGTYEQYF TGTGCCAGCAGGGAGACAGGTACCTACGAGCAGTACTTC
TRBJ1-2 TRBV2 - - CASSELASITF TGTGCCAGCAGTGAATTGGCCAGTATAACCTTC
TRBJ2-1 TRBV11-2 - - CGSSHPHNEQFF TGTGGCAGCTCACATCCCCACAATGAGCAGTTCTTC
TRBJ1-5 TRBV2 - - CASRRPDPDNQPQHF TGTGCCAGCCGCCGGCCGGATCCGGACAACCAGCCCCAGCATTTT
TRBJ2-3 TRBV29-1 - - CSVEVGRGDTQYF TGCAGCGTTGAAGTAGGAAGAGGGGATACGCAGTATTTT
TRBJ2-5 TRBV18 TRBD1 - CASSPHRGPETQYF TGTGCCAGCTCACCCCACAGGGGGCCAGAGACCCAGTACTTC
TRBJ1-4 TRBV18 - - CASSPVTGGPNEKLFF TGTGCCAGCTCACCGGTAACAGGTGGACCTAATGAAAAACTGTTTTTT
TRBJ1-5 TRBV27 - - CASSLWGQSNQPQHF TGTGCCAGCAGTTTATGGGGACAAAGCAATCAGCCCCAGCATTTT
TRBJ2-5 TRBV10-3 TRBD1 - CAISPGQSQETQYF TGTGCCATCAGTCCGGGACAGTCCCAAGAGACCCAGTACTTC
TRBJ1-3 TRBV7-9 TRBD1 - CASSLDRAGNTIYF TGTGCCAGCAGCTTGGACAGGGCTGGAAACACCATATATTTT
TRBJ2-1 TRBV9 - few CASSVAGSYNEQFF TGTGCCAGCAGCGTAGCGGGGTCCTACAATGAGCAGTTCTTC
TRBJ1-1 TRBV29-1 - - CSVGGQAGARPEAFF TGCAGCGTAGGAGGTCAAGCGGGCGCTAGACCTGAAGCTTTCTTT
TRBJ1-6 TRBV27 TRBD1 - CASSLGQLVGSPLHF TGTGCCAGCAGTTTGGGACAGCTCGTTGGTTCACCCCTCCACTTT
TRBJ2-5 TRBV9 TRBD2 few CASSVAAGRQETQYF TGTGCCAGCAGCGTAGCAGCGGGAAGGCAAGAGACCCAGTACTTC
TRBJ2-3 TRBV7-8 TRBD2 few CASSLSSGSTDTQYF TGTGCCAGCAGCTTATCTAGCGGGAGTACAGATACGCAGTATTTT
TRBJ2-3 TRBV9 TRBD2 - CASSVGPSGATSTDTQYF TGTGCCAGCAGCGTAGGGCCTAGCGGGGCGACTAGCACAGATACGCAGTATTTT
TRBJ2-1 TRBV18 TRBD2 - CASSPQLAGADEQFF TGTGCCAGCTCACCTCAGCTAGCGGGAGCCGACGAGCAGTTCTTC
TRBJ1-2 TRBV9 - - CASTNGQRYTF TGTGCCAGCACCAATGGACAGCGCTACACCTTC
TRBJ2-3 TRBV29-1 - - CSVERGFTDTQYF TGCAGCGTTGAAAGAGGATTCACAGATACGCAGTATTTT
TRBJ2-7 TRBV28 - - CASSQGPSYEQYF TGTGCCAGCAGTCAGGGGCCCTCCTACGAGCAGTACTTC
TRBJ1-1 TRBV9 - - CASSPTSGFTEAFF TGTGCCAGCAGCCCGACTTCAGGGTTTACTGAAGCTTTCTTT
TRBJ2-1 TRBV7-3 TRBD2 once CASSLGAGEYNEQFF TGTGCCAGCAGCTTAGGGGCGGGGGAATACAATGAGCAGTTCTTC
TRBJ1-5 TRBV6-1 - - CASKSGNSNQPQHF TGTGCCAGCAAATCCGGGAATAGCAATCAGCCCCAGCATTTT
TRBJ1-5 TRBV29-1 - - CSVGGEGVPQHF TGCAGCGTTGGGGGCGAGGGGGTGCCCCAGCATTTT